This T cell receptor (beta chain) originates from a study of response to subunit inactivated influenza vaccine. Study results and caveats: Each seasonal flu vaccination may recruit only limited new T cells, authors suggested.

This clonotype was seen a handful of times. Its antigen is undetermined. The CDR3 spans 18 residues. The ends lost 4 bases at V and 0 bases at J; junction bases unmatched: 9. Germline CDR1 SGHVS, CDR2 FNYEAQ. One entry per CDR3 protein, called by TCRdb with MiXCR from the RT-PCR reads. The profile shows more than 200,000 distinct CDR3 sequences, 9.5% to 15% of them singletons. The clonotype comes from a man between 45 and 60 years old who received an inactivated influenza vaccine. This chain joins TRBV7-6 and TRBJ2-3; the match to TRBD2 covers 11 bases. Material: non-naive T cells sorted from PBMCs, obtained 14 to 15 days before vaccination. The CDR3 DNA is TGTGCCAGCAGCTATAGCGGGGGGGGATCGTTAAGCACAGATACGCAGTATTTT. Its protein product is CASSYSGGGSLSTDTQYF.